This TCR beta chain was recovered during a study of shared clonotypes between healthy human individuals (TCRdb year 2020). Notes on the research overall: The cohort comprised a couple of women and a few men aged 18 to 49 years. For each donor, CD4 naive and CD4 memory were each run on three plates, CD8 naive on two plates, and CD8 memory on one plate. Blood TCR repertoires of a handful of healthy adults were deeply sequenced to estimate repertoire size and the extent of clonotype sharing between individuals. Libraries were prepared and TCR repertoires were sequenced by different laboratories using diverse techniques, in order to increase sequencing depth and limit assay-specific biases. Each donor's leukapheresis produced roughly between roughly 0.9 and 8.9 billion PBMCs. Results and caveats for the whole study, not just this receptor: Higher generation probabilities were observed for clonotypes shared by all four sorted-subset donors than for non-shared clonotypes. Even with the large sequencing depth, rarefaction of the sorted-subset datasets indicated that sequencing was incomplete. Naive subsets generally had larger estimated clonotype richness than memory subsets. Based on pairwise subsampling, the degree of clonotype sharing among donors was expected to be affected by sequencing depth. Sharing across a few donors was observed for approximately 4.6% of naive CD4, about 3.2% of naive CD8, 2% to 2.5% of memory CD4, and roughly 0.4% of memory CD8 clonotypes. The genetic and exposure-history diversity represented was limited by the small number of donors. Sampling was restricted to blood, and TCR repertoires in tissue are likely to differ from TCR repertoires in blood.

The donors were healthy, HIV-negative adults with no recently reported acute infections or vaccinations. Every donor was a Caucasian adult living in Nashville, Tennessee, USA. Magnetic negative selection was used to enrich CD4+ T cells, after which naive cells were positively selected on CD45RA and the negative fraction became the memory subset. After blood collection by leukapheresis, PBMCs were isolated using Ficoll-Histopaque density gradient centrifugation and then cryopreserved in the vapor phase of liquid nitrogen. Analytical flow cytometry was used to check the purity and quantity of each magnetically sorted T cell population. Genomic DNA was isolated from every sorted fraction and measured by UV absorbance on a Nanodrop 2000c. Using the deep immunoSEQ assay, TCR CDR3 regions were amplified from genomic DNA by multiplex PCR. Genomic DNA extracted from each cell subset was distributed evenly over all wells of several immunoSEQ 96-well plates, and each plate served as one replicate. Each replicate PCR for sorted subsets received 150 to 250 ng genomic DNA, equal to roughly 30,000 T cell genomes. Purified libraries were quantified with a Qubit 3.0 fluorometer, sized on a Bioanalyzer 2100, and re-quantified with the KAPA Library Quantification kit. Every immunoSEQ 96-well plate was sequenced on a dedicated single-read 150-cycle Illumina NextSeq 550 flow cell. The published analysis was carried out like this. Because only junctional sequences without quality scores were contained in the immunoSEQ output, filtering matching that applied to full-length reads could not be performed. To assign V/J genes and CDR3, sequences were annotated against IMGT germline references using PyIR, a Python wrapper for IgBLAST v1.9. Reads with weak V/J assignments (E-value above 1e-6), missing CDR3, stop codons, out-of-frame junctions, or ambiguous translated residues were removed. V3J clonotypes were defined as sequences sharing an identical inferred V gene, J gene, and CDR3 amino acid sequence. Percentage overlap between repertoires was computed as shared unique clonotypes divided by the size of the smaller repertoire. Repertoire richness was assessed with RTK rarefaction, the Chao1 estimator, and Recon v2.1 estimates of unobserved clonotypes. Generation probabilities were computed with OLGA for all TCRbeta clonotypes obtained by the gDNA method from four donors. TCRdb mirrors the immuneACCESS table, restricted to in-frame sequences. Some clones are absent from its copies; in checked studies, under half trace to an unresolved V gene, and the reason for the others is unknown. For V, J and clone size, that table is used; D and trimming come from the DNA. Here the sample has approximately 2.1 million clones; approximately 95% occur a single time. Of the sample, about 0.41% falls within the top ten clones.

On this clone: Its target antigen remains unknown. The record has no base qualities; no much larger clone is one base away.

The germline ends are 6 bases apart after V is trimmed by 3 bases and J by 0 bases. Taken from the germline V gene, the CDR1 and CDR2 loops are SNHLY and FYNNEI. Its CDR3 holds 14 amino acids, cysteine through phenylalanine. The CDR3 DNA has 42 bases and is translated from base 1. This TCR came from a man between 18 and 35 years old in good health. Some clones in this sample may be carry-over from other donors' samples. The sample taken for sequencing was naive CD4+ T cells from PBMCs. This specimen's cell subset or site label, interpreted: CD45RA+ positively selected. The chain links TRBV2 with TRBJ1-5, with an unclear D gene assignment. The CDR3 here reads CASSELNSNQPQHF. The DNA is as follows: TGTGCCAGCAGTGAGCTAAATAGCAATCAGCCCCAGCATTTT. With the portions outside the CDR3 filled from the reference TRBV2 and TRBJ1-5 genes, the complete variable region becomes EPEVTQTPSHQVTQMGQEVILRCVPISNHLYFYWYRQILGQKVEFLVSFYNNEISEKSEIFDDQFSVERPDGSNFTLKIRSTKLEDSAMYFCASSELNSNQPQHFGDGTRLSIL.